Shown below are 14 T cell receptor beta chains from a single sample sequenced in a study of cytomegalovirus exposure and HLA in healthy donors (dated by TCRdb to the late 2010s). Libraries were prepared through the immunoSEQ multiplex PCR assay. For the multiplex PCR, a mixture combining 60 forward primers for TCR Vbeta segments and 13 reverse primers for TCR Jbeta segments was used. The clones in this table, taken by TCRdb from immuneACCESS, are in-frame only. Not every clone is retained; where verified, under half of the shortfall comes from an unresolved V gene, and the cause of the rest is unknown. Counted in this sample were about 160,000 clones; approximately 79% of them appeared once. The leading ten clones occupy under 2.5% of the sample. Material: PBMCs. The receptor source for this set is a man aged 35-49 years in good health and CMV-seronegative.

V gene TRBV7-9 combines with J gene TRBJ2-7; D possibly corresponds to TRBD1 (6 bases). CDR1 SEHNR and CDR2 FQNEAQ come from the germline V gene (reference sequence). The CDR3 is 17 amino acids. Deletions cut 3 bases from V and 0 bases from J, with 18 bases between. CDR3 amino acids: CASSFNQMLGGSYEQYF. For the CDR3, the DNA is TGTGCCAGCAGCTTTAATCAGATGCTAGGGGGCTCCTACGAGCAGTACTTC.

The chain couples TRBV19 to TRBJ2-7; 11 positions agree with TRBD2. Looked up from germline, CDR1 is LNHDA and CDR2 is SQIVND (reference sequence). The CDR3 sequence is 15 residues long. V gave up 5 bases and J gave up 1 base; unmatched junction bases: 4. This CDR3 reads CASSARLAGSYEQYF. The CDR3 coding sequence is TGTGCCAGTAGTGCAAGACTAGCGGGGTCCTACGAGCAGTACTTC.

V and J are TRBV7-8 and TRBJ2-7; 11 bases map to TRBD1. V gave up 4 bases and J gave up 4 bases; unmatched junction bases: 9. Per germline, CDR1 SGHVS and CDR2 FQNEAQ. The CDR3 contains 16 residues. The CDR3 DNA sequence: TGTGCCAGCAGCTCAGACCCCGGGACAGGGGGTTACGAGCAGTACTTC. Protein: CASSSDPGTGGYEQYF.

This CDR3 reads CASRTSGTHEQYF. The CDR3 bases are TGTGCCAGCCGGACTAGCGGGACCCACGAGCAGTACTTC. The chain recombines TRBV27 with TRBJ2-7; TRBD2 agrees at 12 bases. CDR3 size: 13 residues. Trimming at V came to 8 bases and at J to 5 bases, leaving 4 bases not matched to a gene. From germline, CDR1 is MNHEY and CDR2 SMNVEV (reference sequence).

This clone appeared a single time. Here the CDR3 reads CASSPASGGSVMEQFF. CDR3 sequence (DNA): TGTGCCAGCAGCCCGGCCTCGGGAGGGTCGGTGATGGAGCAGTTCTTC. The chain recombines TRBV11-2 with TRBJ2-1; 8 bases match TRBD2. Germline loops: CDR1 SGHAT, CDR2 FQNNGV. V shed 5 bases, J shed 10 bases, and the junction held 16 bases outside the gene matches. The CDR3 has 16 residues.

This clone was found a few times. The rearrangement uses TRBV7-8 and TRBJ1-2; D ambiguous. Trimming shortened V by 5 bases and J by 4 bases, and 11 bases separated the two germline ends. Germline V lookup: CDR1 SGHVS, CDR2 FQNEAQ. This CDR3 region has 13 residues. In DNA, the CDR3 is TGTGCCAGCAGCCCACTCCGGGTCTATGGCTACACCTTC. Translating gives CASSPLRVYGYTF.

The chain uses TRBV6-5 and TRBJ1-2, with TRBD1 matching 12 bases. The CDR3 contains 15 residues. Germline CDR1 and CDR2: MNHEY and SVGAGI. The V gene end was trimmed by 8 bases and the J gene end by 4 bases; junction bases not matched to a gene: 8. The CDR3 DNA reads as TGTGCCAGCTCAAACCCGGGACAGGGGGCCTATGGCTACACCTTC. Protein: CASSNPGQGAYGYTF.

The chain recombines TRBV28 with TRBJ2-5, with 8 nucleotides matching TRBD2. CDR1 is MDHEN and CDR2 is SYDVKM in the germline V gene. V was pared by 4 bases and J by 4 bases, with 8 bases of the junction left unmatched. CDR3 size: 15 residues. CDR3 coding DNA: TGTGCCAGCAGTTCCATTCGGGGGGGGGCAGAGACCCAGTACTTC. Amino acids: CASSSIRGGAETQYF. The whole variable domain, remainder taken from reference TRBV28 and TRBJ2-5, is DVKVTQSSRYLVKRTGEKVFLECVQDMDHENMFWYRQDPGLGLRLIYFSYDVKMKEKGDIPEGYSVSREKKERFSLILESASTNQTSMYLCASSSIRGGAETQYFGPGTRLLVL.

The chain carries TRBV5-4 and TRBJ2-3, with D unresolved. V lost 3 bases, J lost 3 bases, and 5 bases lay in between. CDR3 length: 12 residues. Germline loops: CDR1 SGHNT, CDR2 YYREEE (reference sequence). CDR3 loop: CASSSKTDTQYF. The DNA for the CDR3 is TGTGCCAGCAGCTCTAAAACAGATACGCAGTATTTT.

This chain connects TRBV5-6 to TRBJ1-1; D gene uncertain. The V end was cut by 2 bases, the J end by 1 base, with 6 bases between. This CDR3 is built from 13 residues. The germline CDR1 and CDR2 sequences are SGHDT and YYEEEE. CDR3 nucleotides: TGTGCCAGCAGCTTCACTTGGAACACTGAAGCTTTCTTT. Residues: CASSFTWNTEAFF. The full variable domain, its missing parts supplied by reference TRBV5-6 and TRBJ1-1, is DAGVTQSPTHLIKTRGQQVTLRCSPKSGHDTVSWYQQALGQGPQFIFQYYEEEERQRGNFPDRFSGHQFPNYSSELNVNALLLGDSALYLCASSFTWNTEAFFGQGTRLTVV.

The chain is built from TRBV5-4 and TRBJ2-7, with 9 positions matching TRBD2. CDR1 is SGHNT, CDR2 YYREEE, per germline (reference sequence). The CDR3 consists of 15 residues. V was clipped by 7 bases and J by 2 bases; unmatched bases: 10. CDR3 in amino acids: CASQPQASGTYEQYF. The CDR3 DNA reads TGTGCCAGCCAGCCCCAGGCTAGCGGGACCTACGAGCAGTACTTC.

This chain uses TRBV10-3 with TRBJ1-1; a possible D gene is TRBD1 (5 bases). From germline, CDR1 is ENHRY and CDR2 SYGVKD. Between the trimmed V and J ends, which lost 7 bases and 12 bases, there was a span of 18 bases. The CDR3 contains 12 residues. The CDR3 reads CAINTFGGAPFF. Written as DNA, the CDR3 is TGTGCCATCAATACCTTCGGGGGAGCACCTTTCTTT.

The CDR3 loop reads CAVRVARSMNTEAFF. For the CDR3, the DNA is TGTGCCGTCCGGGTCGCGAGGAGCATGAACACTGAAGCTTTCTTT. The rearrangement uses TRBV6-5 and TRBJ1-1, with D uncertain. This CDR3 comprises 15 residues. The germline V gene encodes CDR1 MNHEY and CDR2 SVGAGI. Between the trimmed V and J ends, which lost 11 bases and 0 bases, there was a span of 19 bases.

J is TRBJ2-3 and V is TRBV11-2; 7 bases align to TRBD1. Germline CDR1 reads SGHAT; CDR2 reads FQNNGV. This CDR3 is 14 amino acids long. The ends lost 8 bases at V and 4 bases at J; junction bases unmatched: 9. This CDR3 reads CASADRVSADTQYF. CDR3 DNA: TGTGCCAGCGCCGACAGGGTAAGCGCAGATACGCAGTATTTT.